Listed below are T cell receptor beta chains from one sample, sequenced in a study of blood T cell repertoires in COVID-19. The repertoire was sequenced with immunoSEQ multiplex PCR; TCRdb's copy has only in-frame clones and lacks some. The profile shows about 190,000 clones, around four fifths of them singletons. What was sequenced was peripheral blood. The source is an elderly woman with active or convalescent COVID-19. Each CDR3 is given with its conserved first and last residue. A D gene is named only where the DNA matches it firmly. A clone size is listed for some rows: how often the clone was seen (once, few, many), or a class if it is expanded.

CDR3aa: CASSSLGSGSSGNTIYF
CDR3nt: TGTGCCAGCAGCTCCCTTGGTAGTGGGAGCTCTGGAAACACCATATATTTT
abundance: .
j_gene: TRBJ1-3
d_gene: .
v_gene: TRBV5-8

CDR3aa: CASTRLVTDTQYF
CDR3nt: TGTGCCAGCACCAGACTCGTCACAGATACGCAGTATTTT
abundance: .
j_gene: TRBJ2-3
d_gene: .
v_gene: TRBV7-2

CDR3aa: CASSQEWGDEQFF
CDR3nt: TGCGCCAGCAGCCAAGAATGGGGAGATGAGCAGTTCTTC
abundance: once
j_gene: TRBJ2-1
d_gene: .
v_gene: TRBV4-3

CDR3aa: CASSVEAGGYGYTF
CDR3nt: TGTGCCAGCAGCGTAGAGGCAGGGGGCTATGGCTACACCTTC
abundance: once
j_gene: TRBJ1-2
d_gene: TRBD1
v_gene: TRBV9

CDR3aa: CASSLVPLRGNSPLHF
CDR3nt: TGTGCCAGCAGCTTAGTGCCGTTGAGGGGGAATTCACCCCTCCACTTT
abundance: few
j_gene: TRBJ1-6
d_gene: .
v_gene: TRBV7-2

CDR3aa: CASSGRGTGYNEQFF
CDR3nt: TGTGCCAGCAGTGGCAGGGGAACGGGGTACAATGAGCAGTTCTTC
abundance: .
j_gene: TRBJ2-1
d_gene: .
v_gene: TRBV6-2/TRBV6-3

CDR3aa: CASSRSRTDTQYF
CDR3nt: TGTGCCAGCAGCAGGAGCCGCACAGATACGCAGTATTTT
abundance: .
j_gene: TRBJ2-3
d_gene: .
v_gene: TRBV7-2

CDR3aa: CASRLDRGEAFF
CDR3nt: TGTGCCAGCAGACTTGACAGGGGGGAAGCTTTCTTT
abundance: once
j_gene: TRBJ1-1
d_gene: TRBD1
v_gene: TRBV2

CDR3aa: CASSPPSGSTGELFF
CDR3nt: TGTGCCAGCTCACCACCGTCGGGGTCCACCGGGGAGCTGTTTTTT
abundance: few
j_gene: TRBJ2-2
d_gene: .
v_gene: TRBV18

CDR3aa: CASSLGQGANQPQHF
CDR3nt: TGCGCCAGCAGCCTGGGACAGGGAGCAAATCAGCCCCAGCATTTT
abundance: .
j_gene: TRBJ1-5
d_gene: TRBD1
v_gene: TRBV5-1

CDR3aa: CASNPDRDGYTF
CDR3nt: TGTGCCAGCAATCCGGACAGGGATGGCTACACCTTC
abundance: .
j_gene: TRBJ1-2
d_gene: TRBD1
v_gene: TRBV6-4

CDR3aa: CASSISGTGSYEQYF
CDR3nt: TGCGCCAGCAGCATAAGCGGGACAGGGTCATACGAGCAGTACTTC
abundance: .
j_gene: TRBJ2-7
d_gene: TRBD1
v_gene: TRBV5-1

CDR3aa: CASSLVYTSADTQYF
CDR3nt: TGCGCCAGCAGCTTGGTCTACACTAGCGCAGATACGCAGTATTTT
abundance: .
j_gene: TRBJ2-3
d_gene: TRBD2
v_gene: TRBV5-1

CDR3aa: CASSLVGQGATNEKLFF
CDR3nt: TGCGCCAGCAGCTTGGTGGGACAGGGAGCAACTAATGAAAAACTGTTTTTT
abundance: .
j_gene: TRBJ1-4
d_gene: TRBD1
v_gene: TRBV5-1

CDR3aa: CASGTQGMGGYTF
CDR3nt: TGTGCCAGCGGAACCCAGGGGATGGGTGGCTACACCTTC
abundance: .
j_gene: TRBJ1-2
d_gene: .
v_gene: TRBV12-3/TRBV12-4

CDR3aa: CASSLSRNTEAFF
CDR3nt: TGTGCCAGCAGTTTATCGCGCAACACTGAAGCTTTCTTT
abundance: .
j_gene: TRBJ1-1
d_gene: .
v_gene: TRBV27

CDR3aa: CASSLDPGTEAFF
CDR3nt: TGCGCCAGCAGCTTGGATCCGGGGACTGAAGCTTTCTTT
abundance: .
j_gene: TRBJ1-1
d_gene: .
v_gene: TRBV5-1

CDR3aa: CASSDLAGSKDTQYF
CDR3nt: TGTGCCAGCAGTGACCTAGCGGGGTCCAAAGATACGCAGTATTTT
abundance: .
j_gene: TRBJ2-3
d_gene: TRBD2
v_gene: TRBV2

CDR3aa: CAWSGVAGATFF
CDR3nt: TGTGCCTGGAGTGGGGTAGCGGGGGCCACGTTCTTT
abundance: .
j_gene: TRBJ1-1
d_gene: .
v_gene: TRBV30

CDR3aa: CAWSVRGQGCSPLHF
CDR3nt: TGTGCCTGGAGTGTACGGGGACAGGGATGTTCACCCCTCCACTTT
abundance: once
j_gene: TRBJ1-6
d_gene: TRBD1
v_gene: TRBV30

CDR3aa: CASSPNPTGGGYEQYF
CDR3nt: TGTGCCAGCAGCCCAAACCCGACAGGGGGCGGCTACGAGCAGTACTTC
abundance: .
j_gene: TRBJ2-7
d_gene: TRBD1
v_gene: TRBV5-6

CDR3aa: CASSQDSLIQETQYF
CDR3nt: TGCGCCAGCAGCCAAGACAGTTTAATACAAGAGACCCAGTACTTC
abundance: few
j_gene: TRBJ2-5
d_gene: .
v_gene: TRBV4-1

CDR3aa: CASSQVPIQGTDTQYF
CDR3nt: TGCGCCAGCAGCCAAGTTCCCATCCAGGGCACAGATACGCAGTATTTT
abundance: .
j_gene: TRBJ2-3
d_gene: .
v_gene: TRBV4-3

CDR3aa: CASSLAGVIYGYTF
CDR3nt: TGCGCCAGCAGCCTGGCAGGGGTAATCTATGGCTACACCTTC
abundance: .
j_gene: TRBJ1-2
d_gene: .
v_gene: TRBV5-1

CDR3aa: CASSPRLTDGYTF
CDR3nt: TGTGCCAGCAGCCCCCGACTGACGGATGGCTACACCTTC
abundance: .
j_gene: TRBJ1-2
d_gene: .
v_gene: TRBV9

CDR3aa: CASMPRDFLGQPQHF
CDR3nt: TGTGCCAGCATGCCACGGGACTTTCTTGGTCAGCCCCAGCATTTT
abundance: .
j_gene: TRBJ1-5
d_gene: .
v_gene: TRBV28

CDR3aa: CASSILAVGGDTQYF
CDR3nt: TGTGCCAGTAGTATCTTGGCAGTGGGAGGAGATACGCAGTATTTT
abundance: .
j_gene: TRBJ2-3
d_gene: .
v_gene: TRBV19

CDR3aa: CASSGSGRKEYF
CDR3nt: TGTGCCAGCAGTGGATCCGGGAGGAAGGAGTACTTC
abundance: .
j_gene: TRBJ2-7
d_gene: TRBD2
v_gene: TRBV12-3/TRBV12-4

CDR3aa: CASSGSTSGVGETQYF
CDR3nt: TGTGCCAGCAGCGGGAGTACTAGCGGGGTGGGAGAGACCCAGTACTTC
abundance: .
j_gene: TRBJ2-5
d_gene: TRBD2
v_gene: TRBV9

CDR3aa: CASAPSRAKNIQYF
CDR3nt: TGTGCCAGCGCCCCCTCGAGGGCCAAAAACATTCAGTACTTC
abundance: many
j_gene: TRBJ2-4
d_gene: .
v_gene: TRBV7-9

CDR3aa: CASTGGETYGYTF
CDR3nt: TGTGCCAGCACAGGGGGCGAAACCTATGGCTACACCTTC
abundance: .
j_gene: TRBJ1-2
d_gene: TRBD1
v_gene: TRBV11-2

CDR3aa: CASSPGTGDTGELFF
CDR3nt: TGCGCCAGCAGCCCCGGGACAGGGGACACCGGGGAGCTGTTTTTT
abundance: .
j_gene: TRBJ2-2
d_gene: TRBD1
v_gene: TRBV5-1

CDR3aa: CASSPDILNTEAFF
CDR3nt: TGTGCCAGCAGCCCGGACATACTGAACACTGAAGCTTTCTTT
abundance: once
j_gene: TRBJ1-1
d_gene: .
v_gene: TRBV7-9

CDR3aa: CASSPGGQGSYEQYF
CDR3nt: TGTGCCAGTAGTCCAGGGGGACAGGGCTCCTACGAGCAGTACTTC
abundance: .
j_gene: TRBJ2-7
d_gene: TRBD1
v_gene: TRBV19

CDR3aa: CASTREQGTEAFF
CDR3nt: TGTGCCAGCACCCGGGAACAGGGGACTGAAGCTTTCTTT
abundance: few
j_gene: TRBJ1-1
d_gene: TRBD1
v_gene: TRBV7-9

CDR3aa: CASSANPTRGGRTDTQYF
CDR3nt: TGTGCCAGCAGTGCCAATCCGACCCGCGGGGGCCGCACAGATACGCAGTATTTT
abundance: .
j_gene: TRBJ2-3
d_gene: .
v_gene: TRBV6-4

CDR3aa: CASRERTRTDTQYF
CDR3nt: TGTGCCAGCAGGGAGAGAACTCGCACAGATACGCAGTATTTT
abundance: .
j_gene: TRBJ2-3
d_gene: .
v_gene: TRBV6-5

CDR3aa: CASSPDRGDGYTF
CDR3nt: TGTGCCAGCTCCCCGGACAGGGGGGATGGCTACACCTTC
abundance: .
j_gene: TRBJ1-2
d_gene: TRBD1
v_gene: TRBV6-6

CDR3aa: CASSPQGARDQPQHF
CDR3nt: TGTGCCAGCTCACCACAGGGGGCGCGGGATCAGCCCCAGCATTTT
abundance: once
j_gene: TRBJ1-5
d_gene: TRBD1
v_gene: TRBV18

CDR3aa: CASSYPQGALNTEAFF
CDR3nt: TGTGCCAGCAGCTATCCTCAGGGGGCCCTGAACACTGAAGCTTTCTTT
abundance: .
j_gene: TRBJ1-1
d_gene: TRBD1
v_gene: TRBV2

CDR3aa: CASSSDSYYGYTF
CDR3nt: TGCGCCAGCAGCTCCGACAGCTACTATGGCTACACCTTC
abundance: .
j_gene: TRBJ1-2
d_gene: .
v_gene: TRBV5-1

CDR3aa: CATVGGSNQPQHF
CDR3nt: TGTGCCACCGTCGGAGGTAGCAATCAGCCCCAGCATTTT
abundance: .
j_gene: TRBJ1-5
d_gene: .
v_gene: TRBV28

CDR3aa: CASSEYRDSYKETQYF
CDR3nt: TGTGCCAGCAGCGAGTACCGGGACTCCTACAAAGAGACCCAGTACTTC
abundance: .
j_gene: TRBJ2-5
d_gene: .
v_gene: TRBV7-8

CDR3aa: CASSLDRAGEKLFF
CDR3nt: TGTGCCAGCAGCTTAGACAGAGCGGGTGAAAAACTGTTTTTT
abundance: .
j_gene: TRBJ1-4
d_gene: .
v_gene: TRBV7-9

CDR3aa: CASSIRANEQYF
CDR3nt: TGTGCCAGTAGTATTCGCGCCAACGAGCAGTACTTC
abundance: .
j_gene: TRBJ2-7
d_gene: .
v_gene: TRBV19

CDR3aa: CASSGGLSTQYF
CDR3nt: TGTGCCAGCAGCGGGGGGTTATCTACGCAGTATTTT
abundance: .
j_gene: TRBJ2-3
d_gene: TRBD2
v_gene: TRBV28

CDR3aa: CASSAGTETLYEQYF
CDR3nt: TGTGCCAGCAGCGCCGGGACAGAAACCCTATACGAGCAGTACTTC
abundance: .
j_gene: TRBJ2-7
d_gene: TRBD1
v_gene: TRBV9

CDR3aa: CASSRQGIGSYNSPLHF
CDR3nt: TGTGCCAGCAGTCGGCAGGGAATAGGTTCCTATAATTCACCCCTCCACTTT
abundance: .
j_gene: TRBJ1-6
d_gene: .
v_gene: TRBV6-6

CDR3aa: CAWSVAGFIYGYTF
CDR3nt: TGTGCCTGGAGTGTAGCGGGATTCATTTATGGCTACACCTTC
abundance: .
j_gene: TRBJ1-2
d_gene: .
v_gene: TRBV30

CDR3aa: CASSRDRYTDTQYF
CDR3nt: TGTGCCAGCAGCCGGGACAGATACACAGATACGCAGTATTTT
abundance: .
j_gene: TRBJ2-3
d_gene: TRBD1
v_gene: TRBV7-2

CDR3aa: CASSSPRGGETQYF
CDR3nt: TGTGCCAGCAGCTCCCCCAGGGGTGGTGAGACCCAGTACTTC
abundance: .
j_gene: TRBJ2-5
d_gene: .
v_gene: TRBV11-2

CDR3aa: CASSPDRPGELFF
CDR3nt: TGTGCCAGCAGCCCCGACAGGCCAGGGGAGCTGTTTTTT
abundance: .
j_gene: TRBJ2-2
d_gene: .
v_gene: TRBV27

CDR3aa: CASSQAARGQSTDTQYF
CDR3nt: TGTGCCAGCAGCCAAGCAGCTAGGGGACAGAGCACAGATACGCAGTATTTT
abundance: .
j_gene: TRBJ2-3
d_gene: TRBD1
v_gene: TRBV4-2

CDR3aa: CASSEAGLGEQYF
CDR3nt: TGCGCCAGCAGTGAAGCAGGTTTGGGCGAGCAGTACTTC
abundance: .
j_gene: TRBJ2-7
d_gene: .
v_gene: TRBV10-1